This TCR beta chain emerged from a study of HIV-infected patients and healthy controls. About the research overall: Early therapy brought no consistent CD8 count shift, though the CD4:CD8 ratio rose a little. Whole-study results and caveats: Comparisons were complicated because patients and controls had unequal numbers of distinct sequences.

This clonotype was seen many times. No antigen is known for it. CDR1 is DFQATT, CDR2 SNEGSKA, per germline (reference sequence). Trimming cost V 0 bases and J 1 base, with 13 bases left between them. The CDR3 sequence is 15 residues long. Alpha and beta constant-region primers primed reverse transcription of 400 to 650 ng RNA. Alpha and beta chain libraries were made separately by chain-specific third strand synthesis with multiplexing indices. Second strand DNA was synthesized using a primer at the SP2 site. An approximately 23-cycle PCR with P5s and P7 primers followed a short adapter-adding first PCR. TCRdb redid the calling of the 5' RACE reads with MiXCR, one entry per CDR3 protein. The sample comprises 10,000 or so distinct CDR3 sequences, over 4.5% of which are singletons, and about 14% rests with the top ten. All unsorted peripheral T cells were captured because whole blood was used without fractionation.

The TCR originated in an adult with HIV infection. The rearrangement uses TRBV20-1 and TRBJ2-7; D call uncertain. Sequenced here: blood, sampled before antiretroviral therapy. The CDR3 nucleotides are TGCAGTGCTAGAGATTACGGCGGATCATCCTACGAGCAGTACTTC. Protein product: CSARDYGGSSYEQYF.